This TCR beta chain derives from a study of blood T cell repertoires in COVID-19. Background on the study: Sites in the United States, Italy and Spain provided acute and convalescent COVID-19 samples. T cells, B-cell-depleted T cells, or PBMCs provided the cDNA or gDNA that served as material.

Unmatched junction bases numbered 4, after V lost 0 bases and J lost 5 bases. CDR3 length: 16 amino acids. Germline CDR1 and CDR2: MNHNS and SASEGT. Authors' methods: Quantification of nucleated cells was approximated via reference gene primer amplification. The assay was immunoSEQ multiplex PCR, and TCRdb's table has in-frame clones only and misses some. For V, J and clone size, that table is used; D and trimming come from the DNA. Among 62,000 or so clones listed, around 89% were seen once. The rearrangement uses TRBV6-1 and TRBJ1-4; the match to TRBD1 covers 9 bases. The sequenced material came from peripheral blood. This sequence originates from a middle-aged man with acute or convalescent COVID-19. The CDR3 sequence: CASSEARDRVNEKLFF. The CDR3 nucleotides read TGTGCCAGCAGTGAAGCCCGGGACAGGGTGAATGAAAAACTGTTTTTT.